The 20 T cell receptor beta chains presented below share a single source sample, sequenced in a study of CD4 and CD8 cells across lung adenocarcinoma regions. TCRdb ran MiXCR on the PCR reads and lists one entry per CDR3 protein. Among some 27,000 distinct CDR3 sequences listed, 50% to 55% were seen once. The sample comprised CD8+ T cells from the center of a lung tumor. These receptors all stem from a male donor with lung adenocarcinoma. The CD4 and CD8 labels of this study may be unreliable.

This clonotype was seen repeatedly, ten times or more. V and J are TRBV4-2 and TRBJ2-1; the D gene is possibly TRBD2 (6 bases). V was trimmed by 2 bases and J by 0 bases, leaving 8 bases between them. CDR3 length: 15 amino acids. Germline V CDR1 and CDR2: LGHNA, YNFKEQ. As DNA, the CDR3 is TGTGCCAGCAGCCAACTAGCGAGCTCCTACAATGAGCAGTTCTTC. Residues: CASSQLASSYNEQFF.

The chain has TRBV11-1 and TRBJ2-1; D is possibly TRBD1 (5 bases). Germline CDR1 is SGHAT and CDR2 is FQDESV (reference sequence). The CDR3 loop spans 14 amino acids. Trimming pared 3 bases from V and 6 bases from J, leaving 12 bases between. CDR3 region: CASSFDRVPNEQFF. The CDR3 DNA sequence: TGTGCCAGCAGCTTTGACAGAGTACCCAATGAGCAGTTCTTC. Filled out from reference TRBV11-1 and TRBJ2-1, the complete variable domain reads EAEVAQSPRYKITEKSQAVAFWCDPISGHATLYWYRQILGQGPELLVQFQDESVVDDSQLPKDRFSAERLKGVDSTLKIQPAELGDSAMYLCASSFDRVPNEQFFGPGTRLTVL.

This rearrangement joins TRBV7-9 to TRBJ2-5; D is uncertain. This CDR3 region has 14 residues. V was shortened by 4 bases and J by 3 bases, with 12 bases between the two germline ends. Germline V lookup: CDR1 SEHNR, CDR2 FQNEAQ (reference sequence). CDR3 DNA sequence: TGTGCCAGCAGCTCCAACAGCCTTAAAGAGACCCAGTACTTC. It specifies CASSSNSLKETQYF. The full variable domain, completed using reference TRBV7-9 and TRBJ2-5, is DTGVSQNPRHKITKRGQNVTFRCDPISEHNRLYWYRQTLGQGPEFLTYFQNEAQLEKSRLLSDRFSAERPKGSFSTLEIQRTEQGDSAMYLCASSSNSLKETQYFGPGTRLLVL.

The table lists this clonotype with a count of one. The chain combines TRBV10-1 with TRBJ2-4; 7 positions match TRBD2. V shed 8 bases, J shed 5 bases, and the junction held 18 bases outside the gene matches. The V gene's germline CDR1 is WNHNN and CDR2 SYGVQD (reference sequence). CDR3 length equals 17 residues. The CDR3 DNA reads TGCGCCAGCTCAGCGGGGAGCCGGAGCCGTGACCAAAACATTCAGTACTTC. It translates to CASSAGSRSRDQNIQYF.

This clonotype has a count of ten or more. The chain joins TRBV6-1 to TRBJ2-2, with a possible D match to TRBD2 (6 bases). The CDR3 loop spans 12 amino acids. CDR1 MNHNS and CDR2 SASEGT come from the germline V gene. V was trimmed by 7 bases and J by 7 bases, leaving 10 bases between them. The CDR3 DNA is TGTGCCAGCACTGCGGGGTACGGGGAGCTGTTTTTT. This encodes CASTAGYGELFF.

This clonotype was observed once. The germline gene is not matched at one end of the junction; a read error may be the cause. The chain joins TRBV10-1 to TRBJ2-3; 8 bases are shared with TRBD1. The J call may be in error: the DNA end matches TRBJ2-4 better. Germline V gene data show CDR1 as WNHNN and CDR2 as SYGVQD (reference sequence). This CDR3 has 14 residues. The CDR3 region has the DNA TGCGGCAGCAGGGGGCTGCCAGCCAAAAATACTCAGTACTTC. As protein: CGSRGLPAKNTQYF.

The V call is TRBV6-1, the J call TRBJ2-2; the D gene is possibly TRBD2 (5 bases). The closer fit of TRBJ2-3 to the DNA end suggests the J call may be wrong. This CDR3 comprises 15 residues. Germline lookup yields CDR1 MNHNS and CDR2 SASEGT. The DNA of the CDR3 is TGTGCCAGCAGCGGACGGGCTGTGGGCACCGGGGAGCAGTATTTT. Its protein is CASSGRAVGTGEQYF.

Note on this clonotype: Since the CDR3 does not end with the conserved phenylalanine or tryptophan, this likely comes from a read error. The V gene is TRBV6-1, the J gene TRBJ2-5; possibly TRBD1 or TRBD2 for D (6 bases each). This CDR3 comprises 13 residues. Germline CDR1 and CDR2: MNHNS and SASEGT. CDR3 loop: CPGCGGGPTTQYS. CDR3 nucleotide sequence: TGTCCGGGCTGTGGAGGGGGGCCAACGACCCAGTACTCC.

The chain joins TRBV6-1 to TRBJ2-5, with D possibly being TRBD1 or TRBD2 (5 bases each). CDR1 is MNHNS and CDR2 is SASEGT in the germline V gene. There are 16 residues in the CDR3. V lost 6 bases and J 8 bases, leaving 25 bases between the germline ends. The CDR3 nucleotides are TGTGCCAGCAGGGAGGCCGGGGCCGGGGACGGGGATACCCAGTACTTC. Residues: CASREAGAGDGDTQYF.

This rearrangement joins TRBV7-2 to TRBJ2-4, with no clear D. CDR1 is SGHTA and CDR2 is FQGNSA in the germline V gene. V lost 7 bases, J lost 12 bases, and 22 bases lay in between. The CDR3 spans 14 residues. The CDR3 DNA sequence: TGTGCCAGCACGTCCTTTTGTGCCAAAGATACTCAGTACTTC. Translated: CASTSFCAKDTQYF.

This clonotype was detected only a few times. V is TRBV6-5 and J is TRBJ2-1, with D perhaps given as TRBD1 or TRBD2 (6 bases each). This CDR3 comprises 16 residues. The germline CDR1 and CDR2 sequences are MNHEY and SVGAGI. Trimming removed 2 bases from V and 5 bases from J, with 16 bases in between. The CDR3 spells CASSYTGATVHNEQFF. The CDR3 DNA is TGTGCCAGCAGTTACACGGGGGCAACAGTACACAATGAGCAGTTCTTC.

The chain has TRBV15 and TRBJ2-4; 7 nucleotides align to TRBD1. The end of the DNA fits TRBJ2-7 better, so the J call may be wrong. The germline V gene encodes CDR1 LNHNV and CDR2 YYDKDF (reference sequence). The CDR3 totals 13 residues. CDR3 nucleotides: TGTGCCACCAGTACTAAACAGGGGTACGAGCAGTACTTC. Encoded protein: CATSTKQGYEQYF.

This clonotype was seen ten or more times. The rearrangement uses TRBV24-1 and TRBJ2-1; 8 nucleotides match TRBD1. Germline lookup yields CDR1 KGHDR and CDR2 SFDVKD. V gave up 1 base and J gave up 3 bases; unmatched junction bases: 4. This CDR3 has 16 residues. The chain's CDR3 is CATSDFRQGFYNEQFF. The CDR3 nucleotides are TGTGCCACCAGTGATTTCAGACAGGGGTTCTACAATGAGCAGTTCTTC.

This clonotype was seen repeatedly, ten times or more. The chain combines TRBV14 with TRBJ2-5, with D perhaps matching TRBD2 (5 bases). The CDR3 length is 14 residues. V was cut by 1 base and J by 1 base, with 7 bases left in between. Germline V gene sequence: CDR1 SGHDN, CDR2 FVKESK. CDR3 protein: CASSQGTSQETQYF. The CDR3 DNA reads as TGTGCCAGCAGCCAAGGAACTAGCCAAGAGACCCAGTACTTC.

On this clonotype: At one end the junction does not follow the germline gene, possibly because of a read error. The CDR3 loop reads CAGGTGGRVTETQYF. Written as DNA, the CDR3 is TGTGCCGGGGGCACCGGGGGACGGGTCACAGAGACGCAGTATTTC. The chain has TRBV10-3 and TRBJ2-3; D may match TRBD1 or TRBD2 (6 bases each). Germline V gives CDR1 ENHRY, CDR2 SYGVKD. The CDR3 covers 15 residues.

The rearrangement uses TRBV7-2 and TRBJ2-1; the match to TRBD2 covers 7 bases. The J call is in doubt because the DNA end fits TRBJ2-7 better. CDR1 is SGHTA and CDR2 is FQGNSA in the germline V gene. There are 14 residues in the CDR3. This chain's CDR3 is CASSLGGTNYEQYF. CDR3 bases: TGTGCCAGCAGCTTAGGAGGGACTAACTACGAGCAGTACTTC.

Ten or more counts support this clonotype. The V and J genes are TRBV9 and TRBJ2-7; weak D call: TRBD1 (6 bases). The V gene lost 3 bases and the J gene lost 3 bases, with 7 bases spanning the gap. The CDR3 is 12 residues long. Germline values: CDR1 SGDLS, CDR2 YYNGEE. This CDR3 is CASSAQGYEQYF. The CDR3 DNA is TGTGCCAGCAGCGCACAGGGCTACGAGCAGTACTTC.

The table lists this clonotype with a few counts. A read error is possible here, since a much larger clone lies one base away. The chain uses TRBV6-1 and TRBJ2-1; D may be TRBD2 (6 bases). The CDR3 loop spans 13 amino acids. V was shortened by 6 bases and J by 10 bases, with 16 bases between the two germline ends. Germline-derived CDR1 and CDR2 are MNHNS and SASEGT. The chain's CDR3 is CASSGSDSYEQFF. In DNA, the CDR3 is TGTGCCAGCAGCGGGAGCGATTCCTACGAGCAGTTCTTC.

The chain combines TRBV25-1 with TRBJ2-4; D is possibly TRBD1 or TRBD2 (5 bases each). Deletions cut 4 bases from V and 9 bases from J, with 19 bases between. The CDR3 loop spans 15 amino acids. The germline CDR1 and CDR2 sequences are MGHDK and SYGVNS. The CDR3 sequence is CASSVRDLRGAIQYF. CDR3 coding DNA: TGTGCCAGCAGTGTCCGGGACCTCCGAGGGGCCATTCAGTACTTC.

V gene TRBV30 combines with J gene TRBJ1-2; no clear D. Trimming left V 5 bases short and J 4 bases short, with 14 bases between. This CDR3 comprises 13 residues. The germline CDR1 and CDR2 sequences are GTSNPN and SVGIG (reference sequence). CDR3 loop: CAWGPPGIYGYTF. DNA of the CDR3: TGTGCCTGGGGGCCTCCGGGGATCTATGGCTACACCTTC.